The 30 T cell receptor beta chains listed next were all sequenced from one sample in a study of STAT5B mutations in CD4+ large granular lymphocyte leukemia (dated by TCRdb to 2021 to 2024). Library construction relied on the immunoSEQ multiplex PCR assay. TCRdb mirrors the immuneACCESS table, restricted to in-frame sequences. Some clones are absent from its copies; in checked studies, under half trace to an unresolved V gene, and the reason for the others is unknown. The sample includes more than 40,000 clones, with around 81% observed a single time. The ten most abundant clones make up more than 0.3% of the sample. Sequenced input: CD4+ T cells from blood buffy coats. These receptors were obtained from a human donor in good health.

V is TRBV6-6 and J is TRBJ2-7, with D unclear. This CDR3 is 14 amino acids long. The V gene lost 2 bases and the J gene lost 2 bases, with 10 bases spanning the gap. From germline, CDR1 is MNHNY and CDR2 SVGAGI (reference sequence). This chain's CDR3 is CASSYRLSTYEQYF. The CDR3 bases are TGTGCCAGCAGTTACCGCCTATCTACCTACGAGCAGTACTTC.

This clone came up once. The chain uses TRBV28 and TRBJ1-1; 9 positions match TRBD1. CDR3 length: 16 amino acids. V lost 6 bases, J lost 0 bases, and 8 bases stayed unmatched. Per the germline V gene, CDR1 is MDHEN and CDR2 is SYDVKM. CDR3 in amino acids: CASSKGTGSLNTEAFF. In DNA, the CDR3 is TGTGCCAGCAGCAAAGGGACAGGGTCTTTGAACACTGAAGCTTTCTTT.

The chain links TRBV5-1 to TRBJ1-4, with D unclear. Looked up from germline, CDR1 is SGHRS and CDR2 is YFSETQ. The V gene lost 0 bases and the J gene lost 7 bases, with 13 bases spanning the gap. The CDR3 contains 15 residues. The CDR3 sequence is CASSLGTPAGEKLFF. The DNA for the CDR3 is TGCGCCAGCAGCTTGGGGACCCCGGCGGGTGAAAAACTGTTTTTT.

The chain is built from TRBV18 and TRBJ1-1; weak D call: TRBD1 (6 bases). Germline CDR1 KGHSH, CDR2 LQKENI. The CDR3 loop spans 16 amino acids. Trimming left V 0 bases short and J 5 bases short, with 16 bases between. In nucleotides, the CDR3 is TGTGCCAGCTCACCACCGGGTACGGGGGGCAGAACTGAAGCTTTCTTT. Protein product: CASSPPGTGGRTEAFF.

The genes are TRBV19 and TRBJ2-7; 8 bases are shared with TRBD1. The CDR3 totals 15 residues. V trimming: 5 bases; J trimming: 0 bases; junction bases outside the gene matches: 6. Germline CDR1 reads LNHDA; CDR2 reads SQIVND (reference sequence). The CDR3 here is CASSQTGGLSYEQYF. The DNA of the CDR3 is TGTGCCAGTAGTCAAACAGGGGGGCTCTCCTACGAGCAGTACTTC.

The V call is TRBV2, the J call TRBJ1-1; D not resolved. Germline loops: CDR1 SNHLY, CDR2 FYNNEI. This CDR3 is 14 amino acids long. Trimming removed 7 bases at V and 0 bases at J, with 12 bases between. CDR3 sequence: CASKETHLNTEAFF. Written as DNA, the CDR3 is TGTGCCAGCAAGGAGACACATTTGAACACTGAAGCTTTCTTT.

The rearrangement uses TRBV7-3 and TRBJ1-2, with D tentatively TRBD1 (6 bases). This CDR3 spans 14 amino acids. Trimming pared 5 bases from V and 4 bases from J, leaving 14 bases between. Germline CDR1 and CDR2: SGHTA and FQGTGA. As DNA, the CDR3 is TGTGCCAGCAGCGCAACAGGGTTAGGCTATGGCTACACCTTC. Translating gives CASSATGLGYGYTF.

This clone was seen more than once but under ten times. The chain recombines TRBV4-1 with TRBJ2-7; possibly TRBD1 for D (5 bases). The CDR3 covers 16 residues. Trimming stripped 1 base from V and 0 bases from J, with 13 bases between. The V gene's germline CDR1 is MGHRA and CDR2 YSYEKL. The CDR3 sequence: CASSQVLRASSYEQYF. The CDR3 coding sequence is TGCGCCAGCAGCCAAGTACTCAGGGCAAGCTCCTACGAGCAGTACTTC.

The V and J genes are TRBV11-1 and TRBJ1-1, with a weak D call TRBD1 (5 bases). The CDR3 is made up of 15 amino acids. Germline CDR1 reads SGHAT; CDR2 reads FQDESV (reference sequence). The V and J ends lost 5 bases and 4 bases respectively, with 17 bases between them. This CDR3 reads CASSPSVGRGTEAFF. CDR3 in DNA: TGTGCCAGCAGCCCGTCCGTGGGGAGGGGCACTGAAGCTTTCTTT.

V is TRBV15 and J is TRBJ2-3, with no clear D. Germline V gives CDR1 LNHNV, CDR2 YYDKDF (reference sequence). V was shortened by 0 bases and J by 1 base, with 8 bases between the two germline ends. CDR3 length: 15 amino acids. CDR3 DNA sequence: TGTGCCACCAGCAGAGAGACAATTGGCACAGATACGCAGTATTTT. Translated, it gives CATSRETIGTDTQYF. The entire variable domain, with the rest obtained from reference TRBV15 and TRBJ2-3, is as follows: DAMVIQNPRYQVTQFGKPVTLSCSQTLNHNVMYWYQQKSSQAPKLLFHYYDKDFNNEADTPDNFQSRRPNTSFCFLDIRSPGLGDTAMYLCATSRETIGTDTQYFGPGTRLTVL.

The chain uses TRBV9 and TRBJ2-7; the D gene could be TRBD1 or TRBD2 (5 bases each). V was cut by 0 bases and J by 2 bases, with 12 bases left in between. Per germline, CDR1 SGDLS and CDR2 YYNGEE. The CDR3 covers 15 residues. CDR3 coding DNA: TGTGCCAGCAGCGTAGGGGGGACCCGAGCCTACGAGCAGTACTTC. It yields the protein CASSVGGTRAYEQYF.

V is TRBV11-2 and J is TRBJ2-7, with D possibly TRBD1 on 5 matching bases. The V end lost 4 bases, the J end lost 4 bases, and 8 bases lay between the germline ends. The CDR3 covers 12 residues. Germline CDR1 SGHAT, CDR2 FQNNGV. The CDR3 DNA follows: TGTGCCAGCAGCTCCAGGGTTTACGAGCAGTACTTC. Its translation: CASSSRVYEQYF.

This sequence joins TRBV27 and TRBJ2-7, with 7 bases lining up with TRBD1. Germline loops: CDR1 MNHEY, CDR2 SMNVEV (reference sequence). CDR3 length equals 13 residues. Losses at the gene ends were 4 bases for V and 4 bases for J; bases not matched to a gene: 4. The DNA for the CDR3 is TGTGCCAGCAGTTACTACAGGGGTTACGAGCAGTACTTC. It encodes CASSYYRGYEQYF.

The chain recombines TRBV6-1 with TRBJ1-2; 10 nucleotides line up with TRBD1. With V trimmed by 2 bases and J by 5 bases, 11 bases remained unmatched. This CDR3 is 17 amino acids long. The V gene's germline CDR1 is MNHNS and CDR2 SASEGT. CDR3 coding DNA: TGTGCCAGCAGTGAACGTTCTCCGGGACAGGGGATATATGGCTACACCTTC. Translation gives CASSERSPGQGIYGYTF.

Only a few counts were recorded for this clone. The rearrangement joins TRBV2 to TRBJ1-2, with 7 bases that match TRBD1. The germline V gene encodes CDR1 SNHLY and CDR2 FYNNEI. Trimming at V came to 6 bases and at J to 1 base, leaving 2 bases not matched to a gene. The CDR3 loop spans 13 amino acids. The CDR3 DNA sequence: TGTGCCAGCAGGGGGGACAGTAACTATGGCTACACCTTC. It specifies CASRGDSNYGYTF. Supplemented by reference TRBV2 and TRBJ1-2, the full variable domain reads EPEVTQTPSHQVTQMGQEVILRCVPISNHLYFYWYRQILGQKVEFLVSFYNNEISEKSEIFDDQFSVERPDGSNFTLKIRSTKLEDSAMYFCASRGDSNYGYTFGSGTRLTVV.

V is TRBV7-9 and J is TRBJ1-2; 7 bases fit TRBD1. This CDR3 comprises 17 residues. The J segment lost 4 bases and the V segment lost 5 bases, leaving 16 bases of the junction unmatched. Germline V gene sequence: CDR1 SEHNR, CDR2 FQNEAQ (reference sequence). The CDR3 loop is CASSSGQVPHGTYGYTF. In DNA, the CDR3 is TGTGCCAGCAGCAGCGGACAGGTCCCCCATGGTACCTATGGCTACACCTTC.

The J gene is TRBJ2-7, the V gene TRBV14; 10 nucleotides agree with TRBD2. The length of the CDR3 is 15 residues. The V gene end was trimmed by 4 bases and the J gene end by 8 bases; junction bases not matched to a gene: 11. Germline V CDR1 and CDR2: SGHDN, FVKESK. This chain's CDR3 is CASSPLAGGPFQQYF. CDR3 sequence (DNA): TGTGCCAGCAGCCCCTTAGCGGGGGGCCCCTTCCAGCAGTACTTC.

This clone was seen a handful of times. The chain has TRBV5-1 and TRBJ1-2; D may be TRBD1 (5 bases). In germline, CDR1 is SGHRS, CDR2 YFSETQ. CDR3 length equals 13 residues. V was clipped by 4 bases and J by 3 bases, with 10 bases between them. CDR3 DNA sequence: TGCGCCAGCAGCACCGACAGTTACTATGGCTACACCTTC. Its translation is CASSTDSYYGYTF.

The chain joins TRBV15 to TRBJ2-1; 11 nucleotides line up with TRBD2. The CDR3 is made up of 15 amino acids. V shed 0 bases and J 8 bases; nucleotides not matched to a gene: 3. Germline assignment: CDR1 LNHNV and CDR2 YYDKDF (reference sequence). The CDR3 is CATSRERTSGYEQFF. The CDR3 DNA reads as TGTGCCACCAGCAGAGAGAGGACTAGCGGGTATGAGCAGTTCTTC.

V gene TRBV10-2 combines with J gene TRBJ2-7, with TRBD1 matching over 10 bases. This CDR3 comprises 15 residues. Germline assignment: CDR1 WSHSY and CDR2 SAAADI. CDR3 sequence: CGAVVPGQGIYEQYF. DNA of the CDR3: TGCGGCGCCGTGGTACCGGGACAGGGGATCTACGAGCAGTACTTC.

This clone was seen only a few times. The DNA for the CDR3 is TGCGCCAGCAGCTTGGTGTCAGGGCGAGATTCACCCCTCCACTTT. Protein: CASSLVSGRDSPLHF. The rearrangement links TRBV5-1 to TRBJ1-6, with D possibly being TRBD1 (5 bases). Germline assignment: CDR1 SGHRS and CDR2 YFSETQ. The CDR3 consists of 15 residues. Trimming stripped 0 bases from V and 8 bases from J, with 12 bases between.

The chain is built from TRBV28 and TRBJ1-6; 8 bases line up with TRBD1. Germline V CDR1 and CDR2: MDHEN, SYDVKM. The junction had 6 bases not matched to a gene; V was cut back by 5 bases and J by 9 bases. There are 14 residues in the CDR3. The CDR3 loop is CASSPGQGVSPLHF. In nucleotides, the CDR3 is TGTGCCAGCAGTCCCGGACAGGGAGTTTCACCCCTCCACTTT.

CDR3 amino acids: CASRGQGYNEQFF. The CDR3 DNA is TGTGCCAGCAGGGGACAGGGGTACAATGAGCAGTTCTTC. The gene calls are TRBV25-1 and TRBJ2-1; 10 bases map to TRBD1. This CDR3 has 13 residues. The germline V gene encodes CDR1 MGHDK and CDR2 SYGVNS. V lost 6 bases and J lost 4; bases outside the gene matches: 0. The full variable domain, with the rest looked up from reference TRBV25-1 and TRBJ2-1, is EADIYQTPRYLVIGTGKKITLECSQTMGHDKMYWYQQDPGMELHLIHYSYGVNSTEKGDLSSESTVSRIRTEHFPLTLESARPSHTSQYLCASRGQGYNEQFFGPGTRLTVL.

The genes are TRBV9 and TRBJ2-1; the match to TRBD1 covers 7 bases. Trimming cost V 1 base and J 4 bases; bases outside gene matches: 5. The CDR3 has 15 amino acids. Per germline, CDR1 SGDLS and CDR2 YYNGEE. As DNA, the CDR3 is TGTGCCAGCAGCGTACTCAGGACAGGTTACAATGAGCAGTTCTTC. Its protein product is CASSVLRTGYNEQFF.

The chain joins TRBV6-1 to TRBJ1-2; no clear D gene. Trimming shortened V by 2 bases and J by 5 bases, and 12 bases separated the two germline ends. The germline V gene encodes CDR1 MNHNS and CDR2 SASEGT. This CDR3 has 14 amino acids. The DNA of the CDR3 is TGTGCCAGCAGTGAATCAGGTGGATGGTATGGCTACACCTTC. Translating gives CASSESGGWYGYTF.

This sequence joins TRBV9 and TRBJ2-5; TRBD2 matches 7 bases. CDR3 length: 14 amino acids. Germline CDR1 and CDR2: SGDLS and YYNGEE. V trimming: 0 bases; J trimming: 3 bases; junction bases outside the gene matches: 2. The CDR3 loop reads CASSVGAGEETQYF. The CDR3 nucleotides are TGTGCCAGCAGCGTAGGGGCGGGGGAAGAGACCCAGTACTTC.

This rearrangement joins TRBV30 to TRBJ2-5, with D perhaps matching TRBD1 (6 bases). The J call may be faulty, since TRBJ2-7 better matches the DNA end. The CDR3 extends over 14 amino acids. The germline V gene encodes CDR1 GTSNPN and CDR2 SVGIG (reference sequence). CDR3 nucleotide sequence: TGTGCCTGGAGTTTCACCCGACACAGGGACGAGCAGTACTTC. This sequence encodes CAWSFTRHRDEQYF.

The CDR3 reads CASKDRTYGYTF. CDR3 nucleotides: TGTGCCAGCAAGGACAGGACCTATGGCTACACCTTC. This rearrangement joins TRBV6-1 to TRBJ1-2; 7 bases line up with TRBD1. This CDR3 comprises 12 residues. The trim removed 7 bases at V and 4 bases at J, leaving 3 bases unmatched. CDR1 MNHNS and CDR2 SASEGT come from the germline V gene.

This clone was recorded only once. J is TRBJ2-7 and V is TRBV6-1, with TRBD1 identical over 9 bases. CDR1 is MNHNS and CDR2 is SASEGT in the germline V gene. Unmatched junction bases numbered 8, after V lost 4 bases and J lost 7 bases. This CDR3 has 14 amino acids. The CDR3 sequence is CASSGGQGTAEQYF. The CDR3 DNA reads as TGTGCCAGCAGTGGGGGACAGGGTACGGCAGAGCAGTACTTC.

This clone appeared a few times. The V call is TRBV11-2, the J call TRBJ1-6; D gene ambiguous. Trimming shortened V by 3 bases and J by 0 bases, and 12 bases separated the two germline ends. CDR1 is SGHAT, CDR2 FQNNGV, per germline. The CDR3 contains 17 residues. CDR3 sequence (DNA): TGTGCCAGCAGCTTTGCGGCAGTGAGCTCCTATAATTCACCCCTCCACTTT. This translates into CASSFAAVSSYNSPLHF.